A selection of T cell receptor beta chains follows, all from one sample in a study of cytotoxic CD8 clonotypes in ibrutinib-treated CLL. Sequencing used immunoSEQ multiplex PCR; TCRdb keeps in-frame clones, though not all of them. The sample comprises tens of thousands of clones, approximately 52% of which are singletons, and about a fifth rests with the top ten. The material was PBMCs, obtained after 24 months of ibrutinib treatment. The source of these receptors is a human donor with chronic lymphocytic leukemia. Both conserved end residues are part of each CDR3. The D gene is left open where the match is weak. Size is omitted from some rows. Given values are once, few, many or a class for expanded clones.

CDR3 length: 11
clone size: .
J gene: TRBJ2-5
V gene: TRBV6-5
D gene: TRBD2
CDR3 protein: CASRVAGGLYF
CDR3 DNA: TGTGCCAGCAGAGTAGCGGGGGGCCTGTACTTC

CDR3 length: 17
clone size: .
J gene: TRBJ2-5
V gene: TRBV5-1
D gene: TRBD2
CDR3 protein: CASSRSTSGRMGETQYF
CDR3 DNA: TGCGCCAGCAGCCGGTCGACTAGCGGGAGGATGGGGGAGACCCAGTACTTC

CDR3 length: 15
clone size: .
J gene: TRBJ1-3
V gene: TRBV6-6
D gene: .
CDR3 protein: CASSFDGLSGNTIYF
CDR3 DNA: TGTGCCAGCAGTTTTGACGGCCTCTCTGGAAACACCATATATTTT

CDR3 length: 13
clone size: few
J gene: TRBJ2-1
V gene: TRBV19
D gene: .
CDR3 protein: CASRSASYNEQFF
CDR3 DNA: TGTGCCAGTAGATCGGCCTCCTACAATGAGCAGTTCTTC

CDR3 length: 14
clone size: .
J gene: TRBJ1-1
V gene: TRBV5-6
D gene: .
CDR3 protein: CASSLDGLVTEAFF
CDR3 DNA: TGTGCCAGCAGCTTGGACGGGCTGGTCACTGAAGCTTTCTTT

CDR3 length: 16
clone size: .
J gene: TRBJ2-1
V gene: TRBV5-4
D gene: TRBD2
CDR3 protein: CASSPLGLAGENEQFF
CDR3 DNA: TGTGCCAGCAGCCCTTTAGGACTAGCGGGAGAAAATGAGCAGTTCTTC

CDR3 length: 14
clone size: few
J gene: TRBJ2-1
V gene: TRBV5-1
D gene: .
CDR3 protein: CASSLSLVPNEQFF
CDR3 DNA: TGCGCCAGCAGCTTGTCCCTAGTCCCCAATGAGCAGTTCTTC

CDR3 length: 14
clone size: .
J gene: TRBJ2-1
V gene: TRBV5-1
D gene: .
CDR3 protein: CASSSTVSYNEQFF
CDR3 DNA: TGCGCCAGCAGTTCGACCGTTTCCTACAATGAGCAGTTCTTC

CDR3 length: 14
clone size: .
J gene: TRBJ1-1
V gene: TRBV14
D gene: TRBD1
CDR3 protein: CASSQGDRVGVAFF
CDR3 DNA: TGTGCCAGCAGCCAAGGGGACAGGGTTGGGGTTGCTTTCTTT

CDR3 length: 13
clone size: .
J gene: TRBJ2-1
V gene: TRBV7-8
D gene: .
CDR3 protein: CASSLVRGSEQFF
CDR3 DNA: TGTGCCAGCAGCTTAGTACGGGGGAGTGAGCAGTTCTTC

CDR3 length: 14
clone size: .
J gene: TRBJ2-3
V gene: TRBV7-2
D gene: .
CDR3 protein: CASSLGASTDTQYF
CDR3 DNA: TGTGCCAGCAGCTTAGGAGCTAGCACAGATACGCAGTATTTT

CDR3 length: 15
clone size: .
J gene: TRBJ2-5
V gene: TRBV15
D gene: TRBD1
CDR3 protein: CATSIDRAPQETQYF
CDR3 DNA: TGTGCCACCAGCATTGACAGGGCACCCCAAGAGACCCAGTACTTC

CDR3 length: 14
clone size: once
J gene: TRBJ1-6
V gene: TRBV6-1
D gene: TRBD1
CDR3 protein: CASTPGQGFSPLHF
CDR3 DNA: TGTGCCAGCACTCCGGGACAGGGCTTTTCACCCCTCCACTTT

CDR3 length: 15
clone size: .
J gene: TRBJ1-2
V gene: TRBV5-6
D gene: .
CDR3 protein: CASSLATGIGYGYTF
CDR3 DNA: TGTGCCAGCAGCTTGGCCACAGGGATCGGCTATGGCTACACCTTC

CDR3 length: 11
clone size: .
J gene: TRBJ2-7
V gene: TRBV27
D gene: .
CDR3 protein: CATGPRWGEYF
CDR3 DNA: TGTGCCACCGGGCCCCGTTGGGGTGAGTACTTC

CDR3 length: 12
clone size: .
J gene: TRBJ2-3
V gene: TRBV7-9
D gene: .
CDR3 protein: CASSPRSDTQYF
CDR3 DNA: TGTGCCAGCAGCCCCCGCTCAGATACGCAGTATTTT

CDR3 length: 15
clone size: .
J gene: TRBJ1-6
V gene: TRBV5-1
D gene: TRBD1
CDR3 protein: CASSLPTGTNSPLHF
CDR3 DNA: TGCGCCAGCAGCCTCCCGACAGGGACCAATTCACCCCTCCACTTT

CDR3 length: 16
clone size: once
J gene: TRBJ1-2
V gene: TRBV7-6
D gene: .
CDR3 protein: CASSSGRAPNPYGYTF
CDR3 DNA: TGTGCCAGCAGCAGCGGCCGGGCCCCGAACCCATATGGCTACACCTTC

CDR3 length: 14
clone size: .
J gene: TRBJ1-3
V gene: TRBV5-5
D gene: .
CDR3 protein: CASSLGLNTDTIYF
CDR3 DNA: TGTGCCAGCAGCTTGGGTCTTAATACGGACACCATATATTTT

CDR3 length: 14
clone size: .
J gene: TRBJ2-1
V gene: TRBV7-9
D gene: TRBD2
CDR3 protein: CASRLAGGPSEQFF
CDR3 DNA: TGTGCCAGCAGGTTAGCGGGAGGGCCCAGTGAGCAGTTCTTC

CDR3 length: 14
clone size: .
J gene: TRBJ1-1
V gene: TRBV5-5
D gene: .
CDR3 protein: CASSLRGAGTEAFF
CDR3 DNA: TGTGCCAGCAGCTTACGAGGGGCGGGCACTGAAGCTTTCTTT

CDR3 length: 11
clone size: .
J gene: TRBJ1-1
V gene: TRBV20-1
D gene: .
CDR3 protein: CSARKRNEAFF
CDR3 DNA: TGCAGTGCTAGGAAAAGGAATGAAGCTTTCTTT

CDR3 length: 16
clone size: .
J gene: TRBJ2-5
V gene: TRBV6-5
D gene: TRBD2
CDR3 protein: CASSYRTSGRSKTQYF
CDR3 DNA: TGTGCCAGCAGTTACCGGACTAGCGGGAGGTCAAAGACCCAGTACTTC

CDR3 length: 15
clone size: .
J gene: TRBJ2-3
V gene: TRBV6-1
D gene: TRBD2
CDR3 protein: CASSGLAGPTDTQYF
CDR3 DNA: TGTGCCAGCAGTGGACTAGCGGGGCCTACAGATACGCAGTATTTT

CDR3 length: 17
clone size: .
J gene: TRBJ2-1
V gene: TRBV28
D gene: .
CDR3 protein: CASSLPLGSAAYNEQFF
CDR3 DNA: TGTGCCAGCAGTTTGCCCCTAGGTAGCGCGGCCTACAATGAGCAGTTCTTC

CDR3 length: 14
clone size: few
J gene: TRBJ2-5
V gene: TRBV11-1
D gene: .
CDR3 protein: CASSLVSRRVTQYF
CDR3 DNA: TGTGCCAGCAGCTTAGTGTCCCGGAGAGTGACCCAGTACTTC

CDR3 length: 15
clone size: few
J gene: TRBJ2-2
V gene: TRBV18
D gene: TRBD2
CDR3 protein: CASSPGLENTGELFF
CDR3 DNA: TGTGCCAGCTCACCGGGACTAGAGAACACCGGGGAGCTGTTTTTT

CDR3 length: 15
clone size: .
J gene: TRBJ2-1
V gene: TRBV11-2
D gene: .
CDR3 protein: CASSPDSRGFNEQFF
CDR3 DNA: TGTGCCAGCAGCCCGGACTCTAGGGGCTTCAATGAGCAGTTCTTC

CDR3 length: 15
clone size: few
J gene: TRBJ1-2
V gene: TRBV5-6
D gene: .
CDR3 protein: CASSFSFGGVYGYTF
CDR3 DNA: TGTGCCAGCAGCTTTAGTTTTGGGGGGGTCTATGGCTACACCTTC

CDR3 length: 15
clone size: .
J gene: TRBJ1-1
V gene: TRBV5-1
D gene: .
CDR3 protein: CASSFGERMNTEAFF
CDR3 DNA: TGCGCCAGCAGCTTTGGAGAGAGAATGAACACTGAAGCTTTCTTT

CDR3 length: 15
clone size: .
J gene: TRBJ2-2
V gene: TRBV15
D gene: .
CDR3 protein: CATRVGGAGTGELFF
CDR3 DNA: TGTGCCACCAGGGTTGGGGGGGCGGGCACCGGGGAGCTGTTTTTT

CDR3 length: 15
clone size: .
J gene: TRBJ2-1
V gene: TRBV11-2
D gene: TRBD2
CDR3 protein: CASSLGFSGANEQFF
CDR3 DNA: TGTGCCAGCAGCTTAGGGTTTAGCGGGGCGAATGAGCAGTTCTTC